This entry lists 32 T cell receptor beta chains sequenced from one sample in a study of T-cell reconstitution after alpha-beta-depleted transplantation in children. The authors prepared the TCRbeta library with unique molecular identifiers. One entry per CDR3 protein, called by TCRdb with MiXCR from the PCR reads. The profile shows just over 350,000 distinct CDR3 sequences, roughly 13% of them singletons. The sample here was PBMCs, taken from the stem cell graft. These receptors originate from a human donor who donated a stem cell graft to a child with Fanconi anemia.

This clonotype has a count of ten or more. Here the CDR3 reads CSATSDTQYF. CDR3 bases: TGCAGCGCCACATCAGATACGCAGTATTTT. V gene TRBV29-1 combines with J gene TRBJ2-3; D unclear. V lost 7 bases and J 4 bases, leaving 6 bases between the germline ends. The CDR3 contains 10 residues. The germline V gene encodes CDR1 SQVTM and CDR2 ANQGSEA.

The V call is TRBV6-2 or TRBV6-3, the J call TRBJ2-1; TRBD2 might be the D (5 bases). The germline V and J ends were trimmed by 2 bases and 8 bases, with 7 bases remaining between them. The CDR3 runs 12 residues. In germline, CDR1 is MNHEY, CDR2 SVGEGT. CDR3 residues: CASSYIGDEQFF. As DNA, the CDR3 is TGTGCCAGCAGTTACATCGGGGATGAGCAGTTCTTC.

This clonotype was detected many times. This chain's CDR3 is CASSYRDRGQGDTQYF. The CDR3 DNA sequence: TGTGCCAGCAGCTACCGGGACAGGGGGCAGGGAGATACGCAGTATTTT. This chain links TRBV11-1 with TRBJ2-3, with 12 positions matching TRBD1. Germline lookup yields CDR1 SGHAT and CDR2 FQDESV (reference sequence). The CDR3 covers 16 residues. V shed 4 bases and J 5 bases; nucleotides not matched to a gene: 7. Complete variable domain (other parts from reference TRBV11-1 and TRBJ2-3): EAEVAQSPRYKITEKSQAVAFWCDPISGHATLYWYRQILGQGPELLVQFQDESVVDDSQLPKDRFSAERLKGVDSTLKIQPAELGDSAMYLCASSYRDRGQGDTQYFGPGTRLTVL.

This clonotype was detected only a few times. V gene TRBV20-1 combines with J gene TRBJ1-6; D is ambiguous. V lost 1 base to trimming and J lost 10 bases, with 14 bases between them. Germline lookup yields CDR1 DFQATT and CDR2 SNEGSKA (reference sequence). This CDR3 has 14 residues. CDR3 sequence (DNA): TGCAGTGCTAGAGTGTCCCATTTGGGGTCACCCCTCCACTTT. Protein: CSARVSHLGSPLHF.

V usage is TRBV4-3 and J usage is TRBJ2-2; perhaps TRBD1 as D (6 bases). The CDR3 has 16 amino acids. The V and J ends lost 4 bases and 2 bases respectively, with 14 bases between them. Germline CDR1 LGHNA, CDR2 YSLEER. The CDR3 sequence: CASSPGQRFNTGELFF. DNA for the CDR3: TGCGCCAGCAGCCCAGGACAGCGTTTTAACACCGGGGAGCTGTTTTTT.

There are a few counts of this clonotype. This rearrangement joins TRBV12-3 or TRBV12-4 to TRBJ2-5; TRBD1 matches 7 bases. This CDR3 region has 14 residues. Trimming took 4 bases from V and 2 from J; bases not matched to a gene: 4. CDR3 loop: CASSWGTAQETQYF. The DNA for the CDR3 is TGTGCCAGCAGTTGGGGGACAGCTCAAGAGACCCAGTACTTC.

This clonotype was picked up a small number of times. The J gene is TRBJ2-3, the V gene TRBV20-1; no firm D call. The germline gives CDR1 DFQATT, CDR2 SNEGSKA (reference sequence). The V end was cut by 6 bases, the J end by 1 base, with 14 bases between. The CDR3 spans 14 residues. DNA for the CDR3: TGCAGTGCCTCAGGTGGAGAGGGCACAGATACGCAGTATTTT. Translating it yields CSASGGEGTDTQYF.

The chain is built from TRBV6-2 or TRBV6-3 and TRBJ2-7; 8 nucleotides align to TRBD2. The V segment lost 7 bases and the J segment 0 bases; nucleotides outside the gene matches: 14. Germline CDR1 and CDR2: MNHEY and SVGEGT. CDR3 length: 17 residues. The CDR3 loop is CASNTVGGVLSSYEQYF. DNA of the CDR3: TGTGCCAGCAATACAGTCGGGGGGGTCCTTTCCTCCTACGAGCAGTACTTC.

The chain uses TRBV7-2 and TRBJ2-1; D assignment may be TRBD1 or TRBD2 (5 bases each). The germline V gene has CDR1 SGHTA and CDR2 FQGNSA. Deletions cut 0 bases from V and 4 bases from J, with 13 bases between. This CDR3 contains 16 residues. The CDR3 here is CASSLAAGALYNEQFF. CDR3 nucleotide sequence: TGTGCCAGCAGCTTAGCGGCCGGGGCCCTATACAATGAGCAGTTCTTC.

V gene TRBV4-3 combines with J gene TRBJ1-2, with D hard to call. This CDR3 has 17 residues. Germline CDR1 is LGHNA and CDR2 is YSLEER. Trimming pared 1 base from V and 0 bases from J, leaving 15 bases between. The chain's CDR3 is CASSQGLTTGANYGYTF. In DNA form, the CDR3 reads TGCGCCAGCAGCCAAGGTCTCACGACGGGTGCTAACTATGGCTACACCTTC.

This clonotype was detected a few times. This sequence joins TRBV18 and TRBJ2-5; D call uncertain. Germline V gives CDR1 KGHSH, CDR2 LQKENI. With 3 bases removed from V and 7 bases from J, the gap between germline ends came to 12 bases. The CDR3 length is 13 residues. CDR3 sequence: CASSPLETGTQYF. The CDR3 nucleotides are TGTGCCAGCTCACCTTTGGAAACCGGGACCCAGTACTTC.

This clonotype showed up just a few times. This chain uses TRBV3-1 with TRBJ2-3, with D possibly matching TRBD2 (5 bases). The V gene's germline CDR1 is LGHDT and CDR2 YNNKEL (reference sequence). The CDR3 totals 15 residues. Deletions cut 0 bases from V and 2 bases from J, with 9 bases between. In DNA, the CDR3 is TGTGCCAGCAGCCAAGATGGGGAGACCACAGATACGCAGTATTTT. Protein product: CASSQDGETTDTQYF.

The chain recombines TRBV20-1 with TRBJ2-7, with D perhaps matching TRBD1 (6 bases). From germline, CDR1 is DFQATT and CDR2 SNEGSKA (reference sequence). V lost 0 bases to trimming and J lost 3 bases, with 12 bases between them. The CDR3 has 14 amino acids. DNA of the CDR3: TGCAGTGCTAGAGAAAGGACAGCAGGCTACGAGCAGTACGTC. Translating gives CSARERTAGYEQYV.

This clonotype was recorded many times. The V and J genes are TRBV7-2 and TRBJ2-7, with unresolved D. CDR1 SGHTA and CDR2 FQGNSA come from the germline V gene. The V end was cut by 2 bases, the J end by 2 bases, with 10 bases between. This CDR3 contains 14 residues. In DNA form, the CDR3 reads TGTGCCAGCAGCTTAATGGGCAAAGCCTACGAGCAGTACTTC. Its protein is CASSLMGKAYEQYF. Supplemented by reference TRBV7-2 and TRBJ2-7, the full variable domain reads GAGVSQSPSNKVTEKGKDVELRCDPISGHTALYWYRQSLGQGLEFLIYFQGNSAPDKSGLPSDRFSAERTGGSVSTLTIQRTQQEDSAVYLCASSLMGKAYEQYFGPGTRLTVT.

This chain uses TRBV6-2 or TRBV6-3 with TRBJ1-5, with D perhaps matching TRBD1 (5 bases). Per germline, CDR1 MNHEY and CDR2 SVGEGT. Trimming left V 3 bases short and J 0 bases short, with 12 bases between. The CDR3 has 16 amino acids. The CDR3 loop is CASSYSGGYSNQPQHF. The DNA of the CDR3 is TGTGCCAGCAGTTATTCCGGGGGTTATAGCAATCAGCCCCAGCATTTT.

The chain has TRBV7-2 and TRBJ2-5, with D maybe TRBD1 (6 bases). Germline CDR1 and CDR2: SGHTA and FQGNSA. V was cut by 8 bases and J by 1 base, with 11 bases left in between. The CDR3 sequence is 13 residues long. Here the CDR3 DNA reads TGTGCCAGCGCAGGGGCCAGCCAAGAGACCCAGTACTTC. It encodes CASAGASQETQYF. The full variable domain, in which reference TRBV7-2 and TRBJ2-5 provide the parts outside the CDR3, is GAGVSQSPSNKVTEKGKDVELRCDPISGHTALYWYRQSLGQGLEFLIYFQGNSAPDKSGLPSDRFSAERTGGSVSTLTIQRTQQEDSAVYLCASAGASQETQYFGPGTRLLVL.

This clonotype has ten or more counts. V is TRBV13 and J is TRBJ1-1; D ambiguous. The CDR3 length is 15 residues. V dropped 4 bases and J dropped 3 bases, with 15 bases sitting between them. Germline V lookup: CDR1 PRHDT, CDR2 FYEKMQ (reference sequence). In nucleotides, the CDR3 is TGTGCCAGCAGCTCAGATCCCCTACAGTACACTGAAGCTTTCTTT. Protein sequence: CASSSDPLQYTEAFF. The full variable domain, with the rest looked up from reference TRBV13 and TRBJ1-1, is AAGVIQSPRHLIKEKRETATLKCYPIPRHDTVYWYQQGPGQDPQFLISFYEKMQSDKGSIPDRFSAQQFSDYHSELNMSSLELGDSALYFCASSSDPLQYTEAFFGQGTRLTVV.

This clonotype was picked up many times. The rearrangement uses TRBV6-5 and TRBJ1-2; TRBD1 matches 7 bases. With 0 bases clipped from V and 5 bases from J, the junction kept 9 bases outside the gene matches. Germline assignment: CDR1 MNHEY and CDR2 SVGAGI. This CDR3 comprises 16 residues. The CDR3 protein is CASSYSKLGQPYGYTF. The CDR3 DNA follows: TGTGCCAGCAGTTACTCGAAATTGGGACAGCCATATGGCTACACCTTC.

The gene calls are TRBV4-3 and TRBJ2-2; 7 bases line up with TRBD2. Trimming removed 3 bases from V and 0 bases from J; junction bases left unmatched: 4. This CDR3 is built from 16 residues. In germline, CDR1 is LGHNA, CDR2 YSLEER. CDR3 nucleotide sequence: TGCGCCAGCAGCCAGCAGCTAGCGGCGAACACCGGGGAGCTGTTTTTT. Protein product: CASSQQLAANTGELFF.

This clonotype was observed many times. The chain is built from TRBV27 and TRBJ2-7; 9 positions agree with TRBD1. CDR1 and CDR2 (germline): MNHEY, SMNVEV (reference sequence). This CDR3 has 13 residues. The V and J ends lost 4 bases and 4 bases, in that order; junction bases with no gene match: 2. This chain's CDR3 is CASSWGQGYEQYF. The CDR3 DNA is TGTGCCAGCAGTTGGGGACAGGGTTACGAGCAGTACTTC.

This clonotype was detected only a few times. The DNA of the CDR3 is TGCGCCAGCAGCTTCCAGGTGCGCACAGATACGCAGTATTTT. The encoded protein is CASSFQVRTDTQYF. This chain joins TRBV5-1 and TRBJ2-3; D is uncertain. The length of the CDR3 is 14 residues. Germline CDR1 is SGHRS and CDR2 is YFSETQ. V was trimmed by 2 bases and J by 1 base, leaving 8 bases between them.

The rearrangement uses TRBV18 and TRBJ1-1; 12 bases align to TRBD1. Losses at the gene ends were 3 bases for V and 4 bases for J; bases not matched to a gene: 6. The CDR3 is 16 amino acids. CDR1 and CDR2 from the germline V gene are KGHSH and LQKENI. The CDR3 region is CASSPGTGGRTTEAFF. Here the CDR3 DNA reads TGTGCCAGCTCACCCGGGACAGGGGGCAGAACCACTGAAGCTTTCTTT.

The chain carries TRBV29-1 and TRBJ2-2; 8 nucleotides align to TRBD1. The trim removed 5 bases at V and 6 bases at J, leaving 8 bases unmatched. The germline CDR1 and CDR2 sequences are SQVTM and ANQGSEA. This CDR3 is built from 14 residues. Here the CDR3 reads CSVLGQGNAGELFF. The CDR3 DNA is TGCAGCGTTTTAGGACAGGGTAACGCCGGGGAGCTGTTTTTT.

The chain has TRBV4-3 and TRBJ1-1, with D possibly matching TRBD1 (5 bases). The V and J ends lost 0 bases and 3 bases respectively, with 8 bases between them. The CDR3 totals 14 residues. The germline gives CDR1 LGHNA, CDR2 YSLEER. CDR3 loop: CASSQDSGDTEAFF. The CDR3 DNA reads TGCGCCAGCAGCCAAGATTCGGGGGACACTGAAGCTTTCTTT.

The chain links TRBV30 to TRBJ2-3, with TRBD2 identical over 7 bases. V lost 4 bases, J lost 2 bases, and 6 bases stayed unmatched. Germline V gene data show CDR1 as GTSNPN and CDR2 as SVGIG (reference sequence). The CDR3 contains 14 residues. CDR3 DNA: TGTGCCTGGAAGCTTGGGGGGGTCACAGATACGCAGTATTTT. Protein product: CAWKLGGVTDTQYF.

About this clonotype: At one end the junction does not follow the germline gene, possibly because of a read error. In nucleotides, the CDR3 is TGTGCCAGCAGCTTAGTAACAAAGGGCTCGCATTTT. Residues: CASSLVTKGSHF. The rearrangement links TRBV7-9 to TRBJ2-3; no definite D call. The CDR3 is 12 residues long. CDR1 and CDR2 (germline): SEHNR, FQNEAQ (reference sequence).

The J gene is TRBJ2-5, the V gene TRBV7-8; D uncertain. There are 14 residues in the CDR3. Germline lookup yields CDR1 SGHVS and CDR2 FQNEAQ. Trimming shortened V by 2 bases and J by 5 bases, and 12 bases separated the two germline ends. The CDR3 protein is CASSLTGMGETQYF. CDR3 bases: TGTGCCAGCAGCTTAACCGGTATGGGGGAGACCCAGTACTTC.

V usage is TRBV20-1 and J usage is TRBJ2-2; possibly TRBD2 for D (5 bases). Germline V gene sequence: CDR1 DFQATT, CDR2 SNEGSKA (reference sequence). The CDR3 has 12 residues. V shed 6 bases and J shed 7 bases, with 12 bases lying between them. CDR3 residues: CSARWGVGELFF. The CDR3 DNA reads as TGCAGTGCCCGCTGGGGAGTCGGGGAGCTGTTTTTT.

This clonotype was recorded a few times. The chain is built from TRBV7-8 and TRBJ1-1; D might be TRBD1 (5 bases). The CDR3 is made up of 11 amino acids. Germline V gives CDR1 SGHVS, CDR2 FQNEAQ. Trimming left V 5 bases short and J 9 bases short, with 10 bases between. The CDR3 DNA is TGTGCCAGCAGCCGCGGGACGAAAGCTTTCTTT. Its translation is CASSRGTKAFF.

This clonotype appeared a few times. The chain recombines TRBV11-3 with TRBJ2-1, with 7 bases aligning to TRBD1. Germline V lookup: CDR1 SGHNT, CDR2 YENEEA. J gave up 8 bases and V 1 base, and 8 bases lay outside the gene matches. This CDR3 contains 15 residues. The CDR3 DNA reads TGTGCCAGCAGCTTAGCGGCAGGGGGTTCATATGAGCAGTTCTTC. The encoded protein is CASSLAAGGSYEQFF.

This clonotype was observed at least ten times. V and J are TRBV30 and TRBJ2-1; D remains unclear. The ends were cut back, 3 bases at V and 5 bases at J, with 5 bases in the middle. The CDR3 is 11 residues long. CDR1 is GTSNPN and CDR2 is SVGIG in the germline V gene (reference sequence). The DNA of the CDR3 is TGTGCCTGGAGGGGGAACAATGAGCAGTTCTTC. It encodes CAWRGNNEQFF.

This sequence joins TRBV5-1 and TRBJ2-3; D might be TRBD2 (5 bases). CDR3 length: 13 amino acids. V was pared by 2 bases and J by 4 bases, with 8 bases between. CDR1 and CDR2 from the germline V gene are SGHRS and YFSETQ. CDR3 nucleotides: TGCGCCAGCAGCTTCCGGGAAGCAGATACGCAGTATTTT. Encoded protein: CASSFREADTQYF.